These T cell receptor beta chains were read from a single sample in a study of long-term antiretroviral therapy in people with HIV. The data were produced by immunoSEQ multiplex PCR, yet TCRdb's version contains in-frame clones alone and is incomplete. This sample has about 31,000 clones, with over 75% found just once. The specimen comprised unsorted PBMCs, sampled 5 to 5.5 years after starting antiretroviral therapy. These receptor sequences come from a woman between 40 and 55 years old with HIV. Each CDR3 is given with its conserved first and last residue. D genes are given only for firm matches. The listing skips clone size in some rows; elsewhere it reads once, few, many or a size class.

j_call,v_call,d_call,clone_size,cdr3_aa,cdr3_nt
TRBJ2-2,TRBV7-9,NA,NA,CASTQVRAGELFF,TGTGCCAGCACCCAGGTCCGGGCCGGGGAGCTGTTTTTT
TRBJ2-3,TRBV5-1,NA,NA,CASSAQGFGHTQYF,TGCGCCAGCAGCGCCCAGGGTTTTGGACATACGCAGTATTTT
TRBJ2-1,TRBV5-6,TRBD2,NA,CASRASGSYNEQFF,TGTGCCTCTCGGGCTAGCGGTTCCTACAATGAGCAGTTCTTC
TRBJ2-1,TRBV11-2,TRBD2,NA,CASSLDRLAGVSYEQFF,TGTGCCAGCAGCTTAGATCGACTAGCGGGAGTATCCTATGAGCAGTTCTTC
TRBJ2-1,TRBV4-2,TRBD1,NA,CASSLLETRGNEQFF,TGTGCCAGCAGCCTATTAGAGACCAGGGGGAATGAGCAGTTCTTC
TRBJ2-7,TRBV7-9,NA,NA,CASSPLTAYEQYF,TGTGCCAGCAGCCCCCTGACCGCCTACGAGCAGTACTTC
TRBJ1-1,TRBV2,NA,NA,CASRPTVGNTEAFF,TGTGCCAGCAGACCGACAGTGGGGAACACTGAAGCTTTCTTT
TRBJ2-3,TRBV30,NA,few,CAWSHTPRTGALTDTQYF,TGTGCCTGGAGCCATACGCCCCGAACGGGGGCCCTCACAGATACGCAGTATTTT
TRBJ2-1,TRBV15,TRBD2,NA,CATSRGGTSAYNEQFF,TGTGCCACCAGCAGAGGGGGGACTAGCGCCTACAATGAGCAGTTCTTC
TRBJ2-7,TRBV2,NA,NA,CASRGTRSHEQYF,TGTGCCAGCAGAGGTACTAGAAGCCACGAGCAGTACTTC
TRBJ1-5,TRBV2,NA,NA,CASRDGRYSNQPQHF,TGTGCCAGCAGGGACGGACGGTATAGCAATCAGCCCCAGCATTTT
TRBJ1-5,TRBV11-2,NA,NA,CASSLAPNSNQPQHF,TGTGCCAGCAGCTTAGCCCCGAACAGCAATCAGCCCCAGCATTTT
TRBJ2-7,TRBV5-4,TRBD2,NA,CASSLELAVEQYF,TGTGCCAGCAGCCTGGAACTAGCGGTCGAGCAGTACTTC
TRBJ1-2,TRBV7-2,NA,NA,CASARDNYGYTF,TGTGCCAGCGCAAGGGACAACTATGGCTACACCTTC
TRBJ2-7,TRBV10-3,TRBD1,NA,CAIKGQGYEQYF,TGTGCCATCAAAGGACAGGGCTACGAGCAGTACTTC
TRBJ1-5,TRBV7-2,NA,once,CASSSASSNQPQHF,TGTGCCAGCAGCTCCGCATCCAGCAATCAGCCCCAGCATTTT
TRBJ2-7,TRBV5-5,TRBD2,NA,CASSLTSGRPYEQYF,TGTGCCAGCAGCTTGACTAGCGGGAGGCCCTACGAGCAGTACTTC
TRBJ2-3,TRBV29-1,NA,NA,CSVELGEGGGTQYF,TGCAGCGTTGAATTGGGGGAAGGCGGTGGTACGCAGTATTTT
TRBJ2-7,TRBV2,TRBD2,NA,CASIGGLDYEQYF,TGTGCCAGCATAGGGGGACTAGACTACGAGCAGTACTTC
TRBJ1-2,TRBV18,NA,NA,CASSPLRTEPGYTF,TGTGCCAGCTCACCATTAAGGACGGAACCCGGCTACACCTTC
TRBJ1-6,TRBV30,TRBD1,NA,CAWIRTGGYLDSPLHF,TGTGCCTGGATTCGGACAGGGGGCTATTTAGATTCACCCCTCCACTTT
TRBJ1-1,TRBV4-2,TRBD1,NA,CASSQTGGHTEAFF,TGTGCCAGCAGCCAAACAGGGGGTCACACTGAAGCTTTCTTT
TRBJ1-5,TRBV18,NA,NA,CASSPERNQPQHF,TGTGCCAGCTCACCTGAAAGAAATCAGCCCCAGCATTTT